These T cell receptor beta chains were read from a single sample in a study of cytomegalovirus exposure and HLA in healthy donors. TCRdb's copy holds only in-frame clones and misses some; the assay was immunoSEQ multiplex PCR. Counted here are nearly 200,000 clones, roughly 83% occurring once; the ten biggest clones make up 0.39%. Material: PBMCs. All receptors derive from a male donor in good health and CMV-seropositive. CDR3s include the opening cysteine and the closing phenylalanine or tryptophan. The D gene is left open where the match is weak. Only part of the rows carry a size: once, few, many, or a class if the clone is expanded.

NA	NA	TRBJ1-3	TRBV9	CASSVGGHPGNTIYF	TGTGCCAGCAGCGTAGGAGGACACCCCGGAAACACCATATATTTT
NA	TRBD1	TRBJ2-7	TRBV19	CASSRGQGANYEQYF	TGTGCCAGTAGTAGGGGACAGGGGGCAAATTACGAGCAGTACTTC
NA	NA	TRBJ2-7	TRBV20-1	CSASTGNEQYF	TGCAGTGCTAGTACCGGGAACGAGCAGTACTTC
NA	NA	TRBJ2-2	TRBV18	CASSLDSPNTGELFF	TGTGCCAGCTCACTTGACAGTCCGAACACCGGGGAGCTGTTTTTT
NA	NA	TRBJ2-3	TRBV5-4	CASSPQGAGKGVTDTQYF	TGTGCCAGCAGCCCCCAAGGGGCGGGGAAAGGGGTCACAGATACGCAGTATTTT
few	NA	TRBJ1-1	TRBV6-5	CASSFEKNTEAFF	TGTGCCAGCAGTTTCGAGAAGAACACTGAAGCTTTCTTT
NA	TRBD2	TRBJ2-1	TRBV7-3	CASSRGRGEQFF	TGTGCCAGCAGCCGCGGGAGGGGTGAGCAGTTCTTC
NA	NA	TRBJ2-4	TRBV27	CASSPHNGKNIQYF	TGTGCCAGCAGTCCCCACAATGGCAAAAACATTCAGTACTTC
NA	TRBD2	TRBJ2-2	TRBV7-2	CASSLFGGGDTGELFF	TGTGCCAGCAGCTTATTTGGCGGGGGAGACACCGGGGAGCTGTTTTTT
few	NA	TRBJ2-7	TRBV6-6	CASSLVQYEQYF	TGTGCCAGCAGTTTGGTCCAGTACGAGCAGTACTTC
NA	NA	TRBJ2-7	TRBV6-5	CASSYSSRKVDEQYF	TGTGCCAGCAGTTACTCTTCTAGGAAGGTTGACGAGCAGTACTTC
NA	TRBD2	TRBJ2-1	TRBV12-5	CASGVAGEEFF	TGTGCTAGTGGGGTAGCGGGAGAGGAGTTCTTC
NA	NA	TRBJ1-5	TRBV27	CASSLRGLKQPQHF	TGTGCCAGCAGTTTACGGGGATTGAAGCAGCCCCAGCATTTT
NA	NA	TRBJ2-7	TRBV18	CASTGYGEREQYF	TGTGCCAGCACCGGGTACGGGGAGCGGGAGCAGTACTTC
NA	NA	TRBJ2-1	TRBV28	CASSQRGWQFF	TGTGCCAGCAGCCAAAGAGGTTGGCAGTTCTTC
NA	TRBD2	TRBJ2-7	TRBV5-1	CASSSGLAQSSYEQYF	TGCGCCAGCAGCTCTGGACTAGCGCAGAGCTCCTACGAGCAGTACTTC
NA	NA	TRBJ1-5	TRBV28	CASSHSGNQPQHF	TGTGCCAGCAGCCATAGCGGCAATCAGCCCCAGCATTTT
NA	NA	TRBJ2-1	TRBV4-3	CASSQVPLGSYNEQFF	TGCGCCAGCAGCCAAGTCCCCCTAGGCTCCTACAATGAGCAGTTCTTC
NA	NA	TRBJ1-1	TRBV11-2	CASSLAQPEAFF	TGTGCCAGCAGCTTGGCACAGCCTGAAGCTTTCTTT
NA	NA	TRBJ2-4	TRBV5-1	CASSPRTELEKYF	TGCGCCAGCAGTCCCAGGACAGAGCTGGAGAAGTACTTC
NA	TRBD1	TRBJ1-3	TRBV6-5	CASRRQGAGNTIYF	TGTGCCAGCAGGAGACAGGGGGCTGGAAACACCATATATTTT
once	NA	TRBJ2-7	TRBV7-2	CASATGSSYEQYF	TGTGCCAGCGCTACAGGGAGCTCCTACGAGCAGTACTTC
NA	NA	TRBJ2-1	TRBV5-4	CASSLYAGIYNEQFF	TGTGCCAGCAGCTTGTACGCGGGGATCTACAATGAGCAGTTCTTC
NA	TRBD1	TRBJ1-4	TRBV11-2	CASSWRTGGLNEKLFF	TGTGCCAGCAGCTGGCGGACAGGGGGCCTAAATGAAAAACTGTTTTTT
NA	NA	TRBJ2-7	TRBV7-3	CASSRLPGLSEQYF	TGTGCCAGCAGCCGACTACCGGGCCTCAGTGAGCAGTACTTC
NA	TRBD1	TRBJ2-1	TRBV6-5	CASSYWDRNNEQFF	TGTGCCAGCAGTTACTGGGACAGGAACAATGAGCAGTTCTTC
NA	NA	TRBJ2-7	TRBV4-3	CASSQVVTSPYEQYF	TGCGCCAGCAGCCAAGTAGTGACTAGTCCCTACGAGCAGTACTTC
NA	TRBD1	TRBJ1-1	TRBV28	CASRDQGQGRAFF	TGTGCCAGCAGGGACCAGGGACAGGGTCGAGCTTTCTTT
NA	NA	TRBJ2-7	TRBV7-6	CASSLADYLSYEQYF	TGTGCCAGCAGCTTAGCGGACTACCTCTCCTACGAGCAGTACTTC
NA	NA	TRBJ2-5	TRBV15	CATSRAPQGQETQYF	TGTGCCACCAGCAGAGCCCCTCAGGGTCAAGAGACCCAGTACTTC
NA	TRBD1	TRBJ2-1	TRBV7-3	CASSSDVGQGWNEQFF	TGTGCCAGCAGCTCTGACGTGGGACAGGGGTGGAATGAGCAGTTCTTC
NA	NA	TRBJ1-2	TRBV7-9	CASSPSRESYTF	TGTGCCAGCAGCCCTAGTCGGGAGAGCTACACCTTC
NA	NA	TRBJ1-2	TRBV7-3	CASSLAGREGYTF	TGTGCCAGCAGCTTAGCAGGGAGGGAGGGCTACACCTTC
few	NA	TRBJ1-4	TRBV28	CASSPPQGPKLFF	TGTGCCAGCAGTCCCCCACAGGGTCCGAAACTGTTTTTT
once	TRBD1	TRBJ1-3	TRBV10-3	CAISESGTGTGNTIYF	TGTGCCATCAGTGAGTCGGGGACAGGGACTGGAAACACCATATATTTT
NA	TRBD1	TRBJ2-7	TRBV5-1	CASSLWDRGVYEQYF	TGCGCCAGCAGCTTGTGGGACAGAGGGGTCTACGAGCAGTACTTC
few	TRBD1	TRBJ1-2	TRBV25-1	CASSEPGTGANYGYTF	TGTGCCAGCAGTGAACCCGGGACAGGGGCTAACTATGGCTACACCTTC
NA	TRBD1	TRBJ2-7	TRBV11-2	CASSRDRYYEQYF	TGTGCCAGCAGCCGGGACAGGTACTACGAGCAGTACTTC
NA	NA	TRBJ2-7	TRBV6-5	CASRRAEDAYEQYF	TGTGCCAGCAGACGGGCGGAGGACGCCTACGAGCAGTACTTC
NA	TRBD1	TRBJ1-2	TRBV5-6	CASSPAGTGAYGYTF	TGTGCCAGCAGCCCGGCCGGGACAGGGGCTTATGGCTACACCTTC
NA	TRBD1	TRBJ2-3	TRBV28	CASGNLPGQGEDTQYF	TGTGCCAGCGGGAATCTCCCGGGACAGGGAGAAGATACGCAGTATTTT
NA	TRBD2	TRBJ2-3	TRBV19	CASRTLTSGMADTQYF	TGTGCCAGTAGAACCCTTACTAGCGGGATGGCGGATACGCAGTATTTT
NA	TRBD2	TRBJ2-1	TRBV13	CASSISGRAGNEQFF	TGTGCCAGCAGCATAAGCGGGAGGGCCGGAAATGAGCAGTTCTTC
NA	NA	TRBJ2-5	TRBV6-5	CASRYRYQETQYF	TGTGCCAGTCGGTACAGGTACCAAGAGACCCAGTACTTC
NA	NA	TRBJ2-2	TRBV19	CATPQGNTGELFF	TGTGCCACTCCCCAGGGGAACACCGGGGAGCTGTTTTTT
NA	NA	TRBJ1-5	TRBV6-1	CASSEWAQPQHF	TGTGCCAGCAGCGAATGGGCTCAGCCCCAGCATTTT
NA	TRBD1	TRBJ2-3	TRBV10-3	CAITPGQGTDTQYF	TGTGCCATCACTCCGGGACAGGGGACAGATACGCAGTATTTT
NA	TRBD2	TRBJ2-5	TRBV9	CASSVAGRGGRETQYF	TGTGCCAGCAGCGTAGCGGGGCGGGGGGGCAGGGAGACCCAGTACTTC
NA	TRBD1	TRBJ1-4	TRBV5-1	CASSADRVDEKLFF	TGCGCCAGCAGCGCCGACAGGGTGGATGAAAAACTGTTTTTT
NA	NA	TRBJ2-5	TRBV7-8	CASSPPRQETQYF	TGTGCCAGCAGCCCCCCTCGCCAAGAGACCCAGTACTTC
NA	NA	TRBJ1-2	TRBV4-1	CASSHPGQRGNYGYTF	TGCGCCAGCAGCCATCCCGGACAGCGAGGTAACTATGGCTACACCTTC
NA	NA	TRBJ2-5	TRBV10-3	CAITGDGVTETQYF	TGTGCCATCACGGGGGACGGGGTGACGGAGACCCAGTACTTC
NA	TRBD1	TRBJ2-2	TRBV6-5	CASRTGTLAGELFF	TGTGCCAGCAGGACAGGGACCCTGGCCGGGGAGCTGTTTTTT